These 21 T cell receptor beta chains were all obtained from the same sample, sequenced in a study of blood T cell repertoires in COVID-19. Profiling relied on immunoSEQ multiplex PCR, and the TCRdb table lists in-frame clones only, not all of them. The sample has 100,000 to 150,000 clones, 84% seen once. The sample taken for sequencing was peripheral blood. The receptors come from a woman in her twenties or thirties who had recovered from COVID-19.

V gene TRBV5-6 combines with J gene TRBJ1-6, with D maybe TRBD1 (5 bases). The CDR3 is made up of 18 amino acids. Trimming took off 0 bases at V and 0 bases at J, with 13 bases between the two ends. Germline loops: CDR1 SGHDT, CDR2 YYEEEE. The CDR3 loop reads CASSLVRGRISYNSPLHF. CDR3 DNA: TGTGCCAGCAGCTTGGTGCGGGGCAGAATCTCCTATAATTCACCCCTCCACTTT.

The gene calls are TRBV7-3 and TRBJ2-3; 10 bases map to TRBD2. Germline V gene sequence: CDR1 SGHTA, CDR2 FQGTGA. V lost 3 bases and J lost 3; bases outside the gene matches: 6. This CDR3 comprises 16 residues. The CDR3 region is CASSFGAGGQTDTQYF. CDR3 DNA: TGTGCCAGCAGCTTTGGAGCGGGGGGGCAAACAGATACGCAGTATTTT. Drawing the rest from reference TRBV7-3 and TRBJ2-3, the complete variable domain is GAGVSQTPSNKVTEKGKYVELRCDPISGHTALYWYRQSLGQGPEFLIYFQGTGAADDSGLPNDRFFAVRPEGSVSTLKIQRTERGDSAVYLCASSFGAGGQTDTQYFGPGTRLTVL.

The CDR3 here is CASSRGTGRTEAFF. DNA of the CDR3: TGTGCCAGCAGTAGAGGGACAGGGAGGACTGAAGCTTTCTTT. The chain uses TRBV6-5 and TRBJ1-1; 9 nucleotides line up with TRBD1. CDR3 length equals 14 residues. CDR1 is MNHEY and CDR2 is SVGAGI in the germline V gene. The V segment lost 5 bases and the J segment 5 bases; nucleotides outside the gene matches: 6.

This clone was detected only a few times. The chain is built from TRBV3-1 (or the pseudogene TRBV3-2) and TRBJ1-2, with D perhaps matching TRBD1 (6 bases). Per the germline V gene, CDR1 is LGHDT and CDR2 is YNNKEL (reference sequence). The V and J ends lost 4 bases and 5 bases respectively, with 14 bases between them. CDR3 length equals 14 residues. The CDR3 DNA follows: TGTGCCAGCAGCCCCCACAGGGCTTCTTATGGCTACACCTTC. It encodes CASSPHRASYGYTF.

CDR3 sequence: CASRGQGNFF. In DNA, the CDR3 is TGTGCCAGCAGAGGACAGGGGAACTTCTTC. The rearrangement joins TRBV12-3 or TRBV12-4 to TRBJ2-1, with 9 nucleotides matching TRBD1. This CDR3 spans 10 amino acids. J lost 16 bases, V lost 6 bases, and 4 bases had no gene match.

This clone was seen once. J is TRBJ2-3 and V is TRBV25-1; 7 bases line up with TRBD2. Germline CDR1 is MGHDK and CDR2 is SYGVNS. Germline trimming cut 7 bases from V and 2 bases from J; bases unmatched to any gene: 6. The CDR3 contains 14 residues. CDR3 region: CASKRAGNTDTQYF. The CDR3, as DNA: TGTGCCAGCAAAAGAGCGGGGAACACAGATACGCAGTATTTT.

The chain couples TRBV6-5 to TRBJ2-3; possible D gene TRBD1, 5 bases. This CDR3 has 12 amino acids. With 2 bases removed from V and 7 bases from J, the gap between germline ends came to 7 bases. Germline-derived CDR1 and CDR2 are MNHEY and SVGAGI. CDR3 nucleotides: TGTGCCAGCAGTTACCAGGGTCATACGCAGTATTTT. Translated: CASSYQGHTQYF.

This clone was seen a handful of times. The chain links TRBV7-6 to TRBJ1-1; D is uncertain. CDR1 and CDR2 from the germline V gene are SGHVS and FNYEAQ. The length of the CDR3 is 14 residues. The ends were cut back, 5 bases at V and 0 bases at J, with 10 bases in the middle. The CDR3 region is CASSRVMLNTEAFF. DNA of the CDR3: TGTGCCAGCAGCCGGGTGATGCTGAACACTGAAGCTTTCTTT.

V and J are TRBV6-4 and TRBJ2-1, with TRBD1 matching over 8 bases. Germline-derived CDR1 and CDR2 are MRHNA and SNTAGT. Unmatched junction bases numbered 10, after V lost 5 bases and J lost 4 bases. The CDR3 spans 16 residues. The CDR3 DNA is TGTGCCAGCAGTTCAACAGGACAGGGCTTTTACAATGAGCAGTTCTTC. Its protein is CASSSTGQGFYNEQFF.

The CDR3 DNA is TGTGCCAGCAGCAATAGGAACACTGAAGCTTTCTTT. Residues: CASSNRNTEAFF. This chain joins TRBV7-2 and TRBJ1-1; the D is unclear. This CDR3 region has 12 residues. The germline V gene encodes CDR1 SGHTA and CDR2 FQGNSA. V gave up 5 bases and J gave up 1 base, with 5 bases separating them.

The chain links TRBV2 to TRBJ1-1, with a weak D call TRBD1 (5 bases). The V end was cut by 6 bases, the J end by 0 bases, with 11 bases between. CDR3 length: 14 amino acids. Germline V gives CDR1 SNHLY, CDR2 FYNNEI. This CDR3 is CASRETGMNTEAFF. Here the CDR3 DNA reads TGTGCCAGCAGGGAAACAGGCATGAACACTGAAGCTTTCTTT.

This chain connects TRBV19 to TRBJ2-5, with 7 bases lining up with TRBD2. V shed 1 base, J shed 4 bases, and the junction held 9 bases outside the gene matches. Germline values: CDR1 LNHDA, CDR2 SQIVND (reference sequence). This CDR3 contains 16 residues. The CDR3 is CASSIGGRAGVETQYF. The CDR3 bases are TGTGCCAGTAGTATAGGAGGTAGGGCGGGAGTAGAGACCCAGTACTTC.

This chain links TRBV5-1 with TRBJ1-2, with 9 bases aligning to TRBD1. V lost 6 bases and J lost 1; bases outside the gene matches: 7. Germline V gene lookup returns CDR1 SGHRS and CDR2 YFSETQ. The CDR3 sequence is 15 residues long. The CDR3 loop reads CASNPGTGLNYGYTF. The CDR3 region has the DNA TGCGCCAGCAACCCCGGGACAGGGCTTAACTATGGCTACACCTTC.

This sequence joins TRBV11-2 and TRBJ2-4; 9 nucleotides align to TRBD1. Looked up from germline, CDR1 is SGHAT and CDR2 is FQNNGV. The CDR3 sequence is 19 residues long. V was pared by 5 bases and J by 0 bases, with 14 bases of the junction left unmatched. CDR3 sequence: CASSLRTGAIKLAKNIQYF. In DNA, the CDR3 is TGTGCCAGCAGCCTACGGACAGGGGCGATCAAACTAGCCAAAAACATTCAGTACTTC.

The chain joins TRBV6-5 to TRBJ2-7, with D tentatively TRBD1 (6 bases). Germline values: CDR1 MNHEY, CDR2 SVGAGI. The V end lost 6 bases, the J end lost 3 bases, and 15 bases lay between the germline ends. The CDR3 runs to 14 residues. The CDR3 coding sequence is TGTGCCAGCAGGCCTCCGGGACAAAACTACGAGCAGTACTTC. It specifies CASRPPGQNYEQYF.

J is TRBJ1-1 and V is TRBV27; maybe TRBD1 (5 bases). The germline V gene has CDR1 MNHEY and CDR2 SMNVEV (reference sequence). Trimming cost V 5 bases and J 4 bases, with 11 bases left between them. This CDR3 region has 13 residues. The CDR3 DNA reads TGTGCCAGCAGTCCAGGGCTCGGCACTGAAGCTTTCTTT. Its protein product is CASSPGLGTEAFF.

This clone was detected a few times. The chain employs TRBV19 and TRBJ2-2; D uncertain. Germline CDR1 LNHDA, CDR2 SQIVND (reference sequence). The CDR3 consists of 15 residues. The germline V and J ends were trimmed by 1 base and 1 base, with 7 bases remaining between them. CDR3 bases: TGTGCCAGTAGTATAGCTCGACAGAACACCGGGGAGCTGTTTTTT. Amino acids: CASSIARQNTGELFF.

This clone has more than one count but fewer than ten. The V gene is TRBV13, the J gene TRBJ2-7, with TRBD1 matching over 7 bases. This CDR3 is 13 amino acids long. Germline-derived CDR1 and CDR2 are PRHDT and FYEKMQ (reference sequence). V lost 5 bases and J lost 3; bases outside the gene matches: 4. CDR3 coding DNA: TGTGCCAGCAGCCCGAGGGACAGCTACGAGCAGTACTTC. It is translated as CASSPRDSYEQYF. Complete variable domain (other parts from reference TRBV13 and TRBJ2-7): AAGVIQSPRHLIKEKRETATLKCYPIPRHDTVYWYQQGPGQDPQFLISFYEKMQSDKGSIPDRFSAQQFSDYHSELNMSSLELGDSALYFCASSPRDSYEQYFGPGTRLTVT.

The rearrangement joins TRBV18 to TRBJ1-4; TRBD1 might be the D (5 bases). This CDR3 comprises 16 residues. The V gene lost 2 bases and the J gene lost 3 bases, with 13 bases spanning the gap. CDR1 and CDR2 (germline): KGHSH, LQKENI. CDR3 loop: CASSPTQGAANEKLFF. The DNA of the CDR3 is TGTGCCAGCTCACCAACCCAGGGTGCGGCTAATGAAAAACTGTTTTTT.

This CDR3 reads CASSAAGTGGWNEQFF. The CDR3 coding sequence is TGTGCCAGCAGCGCCGCCGGGACAGGGGGTTGGAATGAGCAGTTCTTC. The J gene is TRBJ2-1, the V gene TRBV9; 11 bases fit TRBD1. Germline V gene lookup returns CDR1 SGDLS and CDR2 YYNGEE. The CDR3 totals 16 residues. With 3 bases clipped from V and 7 bases from J, the junction kept 9 bases outside the gene matches.

This clone was seen once. The chain uses TRBV6-5 and TRBJ1-2, with D possibly TRBD1 on 6 matching bases. Trimming cost V 8 bases and J 8 bases, with 18 bases left between them. The length of the CDR3 is 13 residues. Germline assignment: CDR1 MNHEY and CDR2 SVGAGI. CDR3 protein: CASSGHSFSGYTF. CDR3 coding DNA: TGTGCCAGCTCGGGACACTCGTTCTCCGGCTACACCTTC.